A selection of T cell receptor beta chains follows, all from one sample in a study of blood T cells in healthy people across ages. Via MiXCR, TCRdb re-called the 5' RACE reads, giving one row per CDR3 protein. The sample records 700,000 to 850,000 distinct CDR3 sequences, roughly 50% being singletons. The sequenced sample consisted of blood. The receptors were sampled from a man at least 80 years old in good health. The CDR3 runs from the conserved cysteine through the conserved F or W. A D gene is named only where the DNA matches it firmly. Clone size is shown for a subset of rows, as once, few, many or a class of expanded clone.

CDR3 DNA	CDR3 protein	J gene	D gene	V gene	clone size
TGTGCCAGCAGCTTGGCTGGGGACGAGCAGTACTTC	CASSLAGDEQYF	TRBJ2-7	.	TRBV5-1	.
TGTGCCAGCAGCTTCAGGGTTGCTAATGAAAAACTGTTTTTT	CASSFRVANEKLFF	TRBJ1-4	.	TRBV7-9	.
TGTGCCAGCAGTCTACTAGGCCGCGCGAACACCGGGGAGCTGTTTTTT	CASSLLGRANTGELFF	TRBJ2-2	.	TRBV11-2	.
TGTGCCAGCAGGGGGACAGGGGAGGATGAGCAGTTCTTC	CASRGTGEDEQFF	TRBJ2-1	TRBD1	TRBV3-1	few
TGTGCCAGCAGTTACCGAGCGGACGGATACGAGCAGTACTTC	CASSYRADGYEQYF	TRBJ2-7	.	TRBV6-6	.
TGCGCCAGCAGCAGAGGCAGGGGACCCTACGAGCAGTACTTC	CASSRGRGPYEQYF	TRBJ2-7	.	TRBV5-1	.
TGTGCCAGCAGTTGGGGATTACCGGGACTAGCGGGAGAGAACTACGAGCAGTACTTC	CASSWGLPGLAGENYEQYF	TRBJ2-7	TRBD2	TRBV6-5	.
TGCAGTGCTACAAAGTCTAGCGGGCCCCAAGAGACCCAGTACTTC	CSATKSSGPQETQYF	TRBJ2-5	TRBD2	TRBV20-1	.
TGTGCCACCAGTGATTCTGGGGGAGATCTCAATGAGCAGTTCTTC	CATSDSGGDLNEQFF	TRBJ2-1	.	TRBV24-1	.
TGTGCCAGCAGCTTAGTACGAGCGGATTACAATGAGCAGTTCTTC	CASSLVRADYNEQFF	TRBJ2-1	.	TRBV7-2	few
TGTGCCAGCTCACCTAGCAGCCAAGCAAGTAAGACCCAGTACTTC	CASSPSSQASKTQYF	TRBJ2-5	.	TRBV18	.
TGCAGTGCTGTCCTACCGACGGCCAAAAACATTCAGTACTTC	CSAVLPTAKNIQYF	TRBJ2-4	.	TRBV20-1	.
TGTGCCAGCAGCTTGGACACCGGGACAGGCTATAATGAAAAACTGTTTTTT	CASSLDTGTGYNEKLFF	TRBJ1-4	TRBD1	TRBV5-6	.
TGCAGCCAGCGGGAGGGTGGGACAGATACGCAGTATTTT	CSQREGGTDTQYF	TRBJ2-3	TRBD2	TRBV29-1	.
TGCGCCAGCAGCTTGGAGGGCAACACGGACAGAACCTATGGCTACACCTTC	CASSLEGNTDRTYGYTF	TRBJ1-2	.	TRBV5-1	.
TGTGCCAGCAGCCAAGAACCTTCGGCTGGGGCCAACGTCCTGACTTTC	CASSQEPSAGANVLTF	TRBJ2-6	.	TRBV4-2	once
TGCAGTGCTAGAGAGTGGGAAGCCAACTATAGCTACACCTTC	CSAREWEANYSYTF	TRBJ1-2	.	TRBV20-1	.
TGCGCCAGCAGCCAAGACCAGCCGTTACCCTACAATGAGCAGTTCTTC	CASSQDQPLPYNEQFF	TRBJ2-1	.	TRBV4-1	.
TGTGCCAGCAGATCTAGCGGAGGGGCCACCAATGAGCAGTTCTTC	CASRSSGGATNEQFF	TRBJ2-1	TRBD2	TRBV6-2/TRBV6-3	.
TGTGCCAGCCTAGCGGGAGCAGGAAATGAGCAGTTCTTC	CASLAGAGNEQFF	TRBJ2-1	TRBD2	TRBV2	.
TGTGCCAGCAGTCCCCATCAGAGCAATCAGCCCCAGCATTTT	CASSPHQSNQPQHF	TRBJ1-5	.	TRBV6-5	.
TGCAGTGCTAGTTTCGGGAGTCAGCAGTTCTTC	CSASFGSQQFF	TRBJ2-1	.	TRBV20-1	.
TGCGCCAGCAGCCGAACGGGACTAGAGATCTACGAGCAGTACTTC	CASSRTGLEIYEQYF	TRBJ2-7	TRBD2	TRBV4-1	.
TGTGCCACCAGCGATCCGGGACAGGGGAGGAATGAGCAGTTCTTC	CATSDPGQGRNEQFF	TRBJ2-1	TRBD1	TRBV24-1	.
TGTGCCAGCAGACTAGCGGGAGTTGGTGAGCAGTTCTTC	CASRLAGVGEQFF	TRBJ2-1	TRBD2	TRBV6-6	few
TGTGCCAGCAGTCCTCGGACAGGGAATCAGCCCCAGCATTTT	CASSPRTGNQPQHF	TRBJ1-5	TRBD1	TRBV6-6	few
TGTGCCAGCATCGGAAACCGCAATGAGCAGTTCTTC	CASIGNRNEQFF	TRBJ2-1	.	TRBV6-5	.
TGTGCCAGCCCGCAGGGTCGTGAAGCTTTCTTT	CASPQGREAFF	TRBJ1-1	.	TRBV2	.
TGCGCCAGCAGCTTTTTGGGACTAGCGACCTCCCTGCCCTACAATGAGCAGTTCTTC	CASSFLGLATSLPYNEQFF	TRBJ2-1	TRBD2	TRBV5-1	.
TGTGCCAGCAGTGGCCCGGTGACAGGCCGTACCTATGGCTACACCTTC	CASSGPVTGRTYGYTF	TRBJ1-2	.	TRBV28	.
TGTGCCAGCAGCCGACGGGTTGGGGAGCGACTAGGGGACACTGAAGCTTTCTTT	CASSRRVGERLGDTEAFF	TRBJ1-1	.	TRBV11-1	.
TGTGCCAGCAGTCAGAGAGGGGGGGCAGAGACCCAGTACTTC	CASSQRGGAETQYF	TRBJ2-5	.	TRBV27	.
TGCAGTGCTAGGGTTATAGGGGGGGCGAGTGGCGAGCAGTACTTC	CSARVIGGASGEQYF	TRBJ2-7	.	TRBV20-1	.
TGCAGTGCTAGTGGGGCTCCTGTTCCCTACGAGCAGTACTTC	CSASGAPVPYEQYF	TRBJ2-7	.	TRBV20-1	few
TGTGCCAGCAGAGGGACCAGATGCAGCAGATACGCGTATTTT	CASRGTRCSRYAYF	TRBJ2-3	.	TRBV25-1	few
TGTGCCAGCAGACTAACAGGGGGAGATTCACCCCTCCACTTT	CASRLTGGDSPLHF	TRBJ1-6	TRBD1	TRBV3-1	.
TGTGCCATCAGTGAGTCATCTTCAGGGGTAAGACCCTACGAGCAGTACTTC	CAISESSSGVRPYEQYF	TRBJ2-7	.	TRBV10-3	few
TGCGCCAGCAGGGCGGGACACCTCTCCTACGAGCAGTACTTC	CASRAGHLSYEQYF	TRBJ2-7	.	TRBV5-1	.
TGTGCCAGCAGTTCCCTTCCGGTCGTGTCTGGGGCCAACGTCCTGACTTTC	CASSSLPVVSGANVLTF	TRBJ2-6	.	TRBV2	few
TGCGCCAGCAGCCGAGGACTAGCCGCGAACACCGGGGAGCTGTTTTTT	CASSRGLAANTGELFF	TRBJ2-2	TRBD2	TRBV5-1	few
TGTGCCAGCAGATACGAGGCTCTGAAGGGGAGCGAGCAGTACTTC	CASRYEALKGSEQYF	TRBJ2-7	.	TRBV6-5	.
TGCAGCGTCCCCCAGGGGGGGACAAGGTCGAGTGGCTACACCTTC	CSVPQGGTRSSGYTF	TRBJ1-2	TRBD1	TRBV29-1	few
TGTGCCAGCAGCCCACAGGTTTACGAGCAGTACTTC	CASSPQVYEQYF	TRBJ2-7	.	TRBV7-2	few
TGTGCCAGCAGCCGGGATCCCAACGGAAGGCCCCAGCATTTT	CASSRDPNGRPQHF	TRBJ1-5	.	TRBV6-5	.
TGTGCCAGCTCACCTACCCTGACTAGCGGGACCTACGGGCAGTACTTC	CASSPTLTSGTYGQYF	TRBJ2-7	TRBD2	TRBV18	.
TGTGCCACCAGTGATTGGGGACAGCCCTACGAGCAGTACTTC	CATSDWGQPYEQYF	TRBJ2-7	TRBD1	TRBV24-1	.
TGTGCCAGCGGGCTAGCGGATTACGAGCAGTACTTC	CASGLADYEQYF	TRBJ2-7	TRBD2	TRBV7-8	few
TGTGCCAGCAGAGCGGGCGCGGGAGGGCTGTACGAGCAGTACTTC	CASRAGAGGLYEQYF	TRBJ2-7	TRBD2	TRBV25-1	few
TGTGCCACCAGTGATTCTAGCGGGGGCCAGTACAATGAGCAGTTCTTC	CATSDSSGGQYNEQFF	TRBJ2-1	TRBD2	TRBV24-1	.
TGTGCCAGCAGCTCGGATGGGACAGGGATGTCCTACGAGCAGTACTTC	CASSSDGTGMSYEQYF	TRBJ2-7	TRBD1	TRBV7-8	.
TGTGCCAGCAGCTTAGGGTTGGGGCGGGAGGACCAAGAGACCCAGTACTTC	CASSLGLGREDQETQYF	TRBJ2-5	TRBD2	TRBV7-2	once
TGTGCCAGCAGTGAAGCTTTTGGGACCAATGAGCAGTTCTTC	CASSEAFGTNEQFF	TRBJ2-1	.	TRBV6-1	few
TGCAGTGCGCCTCGGACAGGTCGAGATACGCAGTATTTT	CSAPRTGRDTQYF	TRBJ2-3	TRBD1	TRBV20-1	.
TGTGCCAGCAGCTTAGCCTCGCCCATGGGTTCACCCCTCCACTTT	CASSLASPMGSPLHF	TRBJ1-6	.	TRBV7-2	.
TGCGCCAGCAGCTTAACAGGGGTTCCAAACACCGGGGAGCTGTTTTTT	CASSLTGVPNTGELFF	TRBJ2-2	TRBD1	TRBV5-1	.
TGTGCCAGCAGTGCCCGGACAGTCTCCTACAATGAGCAGTTCTTC	CASSARTVSYNEQFF	TRBJ2-1	.	TRBV6-1	.
TGCAGCGTCTCCCGGACAGGACAAAATGAAAAACTGTTTTTT	CSVSRTGQNEKLFF	TRBJ1-4	TRBD1	TRBV29-1	.
TGTGCCAGCAGCTTAGCGGGACTTCAAGAGACCCAGTACTTC	CASSLAGLQETQYF	TRBJ2-5	.	TRBV7-7	few
TGTGCCAGCAGCCAAGACGGGGCCCCTGGGGCCAACGTCCTGACTTTC	CASSQDGAPGANVLTF	TRBJ2-6	.	TRBV4-2	.